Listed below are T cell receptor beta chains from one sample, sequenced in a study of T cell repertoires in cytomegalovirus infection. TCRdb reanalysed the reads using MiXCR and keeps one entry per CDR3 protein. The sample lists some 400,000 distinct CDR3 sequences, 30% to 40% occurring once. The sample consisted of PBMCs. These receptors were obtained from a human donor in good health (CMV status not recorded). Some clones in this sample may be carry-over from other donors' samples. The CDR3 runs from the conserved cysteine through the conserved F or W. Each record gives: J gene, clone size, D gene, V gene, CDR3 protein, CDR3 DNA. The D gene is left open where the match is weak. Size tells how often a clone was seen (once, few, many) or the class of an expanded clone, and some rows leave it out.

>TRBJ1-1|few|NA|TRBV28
CASSSTGDGYRDTEAFF
TGTGCCAGCAGTTCTACCGGCGACGGGTATCGGGACACTGAAGCTTTCTTT
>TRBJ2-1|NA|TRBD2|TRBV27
CASSIHSGGIENEQFF
TGTGCCAGCAGTATACATTCCGGGGGGATTGAAAATGAGCAGTTCTTC
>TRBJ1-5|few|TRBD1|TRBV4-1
CASSQEGGGGNQPQHF
TGCGCCAGCAGCCAAGAAGGAGGGGGCGGGAATCAGCCCCAGCATTTT
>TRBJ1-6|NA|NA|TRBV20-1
CSAPQGGASGAPLHF
TGCAGTGCTCCCCAAGGCGGGGCCTCGGGGGCACCCCTCCACTTT
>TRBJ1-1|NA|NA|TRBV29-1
CSAGGGAITEAFF
TGCAGCGCCGGAGGCGGGGCGATCACTGAAGCTTTCTTT
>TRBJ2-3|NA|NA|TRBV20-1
CSARKGTDTQYF
TGCAGTGCTAGGAAGGGCACAGATACGCAGTATTTT
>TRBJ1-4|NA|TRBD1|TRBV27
CASSFRGQGNEKLFF
TGTGCCAGCAGTTTTCGGGGACAGGGGAATGAAAAACTGTTTTTT
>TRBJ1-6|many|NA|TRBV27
CASSPLDDSPLHF
TGTGCCAGCAGTCCGCTTGACGATTCACCCCTCCACTTT
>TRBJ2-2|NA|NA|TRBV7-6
CASSLDVGRAGELFF
TGTGCCAGCAGCTTAGACGTAGGGCGGGCCGGGGAGCTGTTTTTT
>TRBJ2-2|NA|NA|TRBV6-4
CASSDPTGANTGELFF
TGTGCCAGCAGTGACCCTACGGGGGCGAACACCGGGGAGCTGTTTTTT
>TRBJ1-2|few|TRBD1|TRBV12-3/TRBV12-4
CASSPRTGKNHYGYTF
TGTGCCAGCAGTCCCCGGACAGGAAAGAATCACTATGGCTACACCTTC
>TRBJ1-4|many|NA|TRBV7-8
CASSFGRGGEKLFF
TGTGCCAGCAGCTTCGGACGGGGAGGGGAAAAACTGTTTTTT
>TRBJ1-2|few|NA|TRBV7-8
CASSLNGANYGYTF
TGTGCCAGCAGCTTAAACGGCGCTAACTATGGCTACACCTTC
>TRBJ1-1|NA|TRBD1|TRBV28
CASSAYYFSGTGIVKAEAFF
TGTGCCAGCAGTGCTTACTATTTCTCTGGGACAGGGATTGTTAAGGCTGAAGCTTTCTTT
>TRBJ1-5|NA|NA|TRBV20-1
CSAASPQGSNQPQHF
TGCAGTGCTGCTTCGCCGCAGGGATCCAATCAGCCCCAGCATTTT
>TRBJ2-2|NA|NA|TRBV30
CAWSLPGPRNTGELFF
TGTGCCTGGAGTCTACCGGGACCTCGGAACACCGGGGAGCTGTTTTTT
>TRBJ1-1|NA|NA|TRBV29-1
CSSGRVGTEAFF
TGCAGCTCAGGCAGGGTCGGCACTGAAGCTTTCTTT
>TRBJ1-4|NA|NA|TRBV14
CASSQDKELPTNEKLFF
TGTGCCAGCAGCCAAGATAAGGAGCTTCCGACTAATGAAAAACTGTTTTTT
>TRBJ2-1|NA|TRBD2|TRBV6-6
CVSSPRGLAGGRSYNEQFF
TGTGTCAGCAGTCCGCGGGGGCTAGCGGGGGGCCGCTCCTACAATGAGCAGTTCTTC
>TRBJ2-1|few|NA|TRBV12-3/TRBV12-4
CASSLAGLDEQFF
TGTGCCAGCAGTTTAGCTGGTCTCGATGAGCAGTTCTTC
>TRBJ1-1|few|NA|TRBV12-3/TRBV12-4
CASSFIAETEEAFF
TGTGCCAGCAGTTTTATAGCCGAGACAGAGGAAGCTTTCTTT
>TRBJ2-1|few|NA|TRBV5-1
CASSFPPGVGRGEQFF
TGCGCCAGCAGCTTTCCCCCGGGGGTGGGAAGAGGTGAGCAGTTCTTC
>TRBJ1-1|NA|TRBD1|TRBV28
CASLEPGQVNTEAFF
TGTGCCAGCCTAGAGCCGGGACAGGTGAACACTGAAGCTTTCTTT
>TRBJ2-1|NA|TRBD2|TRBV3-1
CASSQGTSGRGEQFF
TGTGCCAGCAGCCAAGGGACTAGCGGACGGGGTGAGCAGTTCTTC
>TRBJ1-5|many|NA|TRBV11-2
CASSLNSYQPQHF
TGTGCCAGCAGCTTAAACAGTTATCAGCCCCAGCATTTT
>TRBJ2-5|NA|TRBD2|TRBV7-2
CASRVTSGVRWETQYF
TGTGCCAGCAGAGTGACTAGCGGGGTCCGGTGGGAGACCCAGTACTTC
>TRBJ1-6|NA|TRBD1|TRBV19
CASSPRTGYNSPLHF
TGTGCCAGTAGTCCGCGGACAGGGTATAATTCACCCCTCCACTTT
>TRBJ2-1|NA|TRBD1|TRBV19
CASRLDRGSYNEQFF
TGTGCCAGTAGGCTAGACAGGGGATCCTACAATGAGCAGTTCTTC
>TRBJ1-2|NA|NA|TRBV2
CASSGQGRNYGYTF
TGTGCCAGCAGTGGGCAGGGGAGGAACTATGGCTACACCTTC
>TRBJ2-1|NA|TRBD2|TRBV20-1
CSASKAGGPENEQFF
TGCAGTGCTAGTAAAGCGGGGGGGCCGGAGAATGAGCAGTTCTTC
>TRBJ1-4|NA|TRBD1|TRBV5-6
CASSLEGDRGWATNEKLFF
TGTGCCAGCAGCTTGGAGGGGGACAGGGGCTGGGCAACTAATGAAAAACTGTTTTTT
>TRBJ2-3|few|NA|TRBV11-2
CASSSRDRGSPRSKSQYF
TGTGCCAGCAGCTCGCGGGACCGCGGCTCCCCTCGGTCAAAGTCGCAGTATTTT
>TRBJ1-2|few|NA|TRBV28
CASSSQAKANYGYTF
TGTGCCAGCAGTTCACAGGCTAAAGCTAACTATGGCTACACCTTC
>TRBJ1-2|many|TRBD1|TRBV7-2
CASSFDRVWGYTF
TGTGCCAGCAGCTTCGACAGGGTCTGGGGCTACACCTTC
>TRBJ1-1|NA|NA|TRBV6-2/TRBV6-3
CASSYIITGNTEAFF
TGTGCCAGCAGTTACATAATAACGGGGAACACTGAAGCTTTCTTT
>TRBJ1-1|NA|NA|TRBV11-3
CASSLGGRDEAFF
TGTGCCAGCAGCTTAGGAGGAAGGGATGAAGCTTTCTTT
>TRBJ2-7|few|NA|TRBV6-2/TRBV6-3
CASSPDSPRHGYF
TGTGCCAGCAGTCCGGACAGTCCGCGGCATGGGTACTTC
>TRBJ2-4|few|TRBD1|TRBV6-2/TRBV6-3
CASSRYPGQGVENIQYF
TGTGCCAGCAGTCGTTACCCGGGACAGGGTGTTGAAAACATTCAGTACTTC
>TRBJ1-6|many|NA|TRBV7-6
CASSLFTGTNSPLHF
TGTGCCAGCAGCTTATTCACAGGGACGAATTCACCCCTCCACTTT
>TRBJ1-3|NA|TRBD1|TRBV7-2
CASNSDRVVFGNTIYF
TGTGCCAGCAATTCGGACAGGGTGGTCTTTGGAAACACCATATATTTT
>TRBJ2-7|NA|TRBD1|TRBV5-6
CASNRQGAYEQYF
TGTGCCAGCAACCGACAGGGGGCTTACGAGCAGTACTTC
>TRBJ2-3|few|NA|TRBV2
CASSLTKDPDTQYF
TGTGCCAGCAGCTTGACAAAGGACCCAGATACGCAGTATTTT
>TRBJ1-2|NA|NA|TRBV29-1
CSLGTDNYGYTF
TGCAGCTTAGGGACGGATAACTATGGCTACACCTTC
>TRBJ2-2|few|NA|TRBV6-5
CASSYLGTPDTGELFF
TGTGCCAGCAGTTACCTAGGCACTCCAGACACCGGGGAGCTGTTTTTT
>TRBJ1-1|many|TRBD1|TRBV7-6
CASSLIPTGGDTEAFF
TGTGCCAGCAGCTTAATCCCGACAGGGGGGGACACTGAAGCTTTCTTT